Listed below are T cell receptor beta chains from one sample, sequenced in a study of blood T cell repertoires in COVID-19. Assay: immunoSEQ multiplex PCR; the TCRdb copy retains only in-frame clones and omits some. The sample includes 50,000 to 70,000 clones, around 76% of them seen just once. The sequenced sample consisted of peripheral blood. These receptors came from a middle-aged man with active or convalescent COVID-19. CDR3s include the opening cysteine and the closing phenylalanine or tryptophan. The D gene is left open where the match is weak. Some rows have no size entry. The others give once, few or many, or a class for an expanded clone.

D: -; V: TRBV18; size: -; J: TRBJ1-5; CDR3: CASSREWDQPQHF; DNA: TGTGCCAGCTCCCGGGAGTGGGATCAGCCCCAGCATTTT
D: -; V: TRBV29-1; size: -; J: TRBJ2-7; CDR3: CSALQGFEPYF; DNA: TGCAGCGCCCTTCAGGGTTTCGAACCGTACTTC
D: TRBD1; V: TRBV7-8; size: -; J: TRBJ1-3; CDR3: CASSLGDRAGNTIYF; DNA: TGTGCCAGCAGCTTAGGGGACAGGGCTGGAAACACCATATATTTT
D: -; V: TRBV6-5; size: few; J: TRBJ2-7; CDR3: CASSYNRGGEQYF; DNA: TGTGCCAGCAGTTACAATCGAGGGGGAGAGCAGTACTTC
D: -; V: TRBV2; size: -; J: TRBJ1-1; CDR3: CASSDRGRGLNTEAFF; DNA: TGTGCCAGCAGTGACCGGGGGAGGGGGTTGAACACTGAAGCTTTCTTT
D: TRBD2; V: TRBV5-4; size: -; J: TRBJ2-5; CDR3: CASSPVTSGDAQYF; DNA: TGTGCCAGCAGCCCCGTGACTAGCGGGGATGCCCAGTACTTC
D: -; V: TRBV19; size: -; J: TRBJ2-3; CDR3: CASSIRSGTDTQYF; DNA: TGTGCCAGTAGTATACGATCGGGTACAGATACGCAGTATTTT
D: -; V: TRBV3-1/TRBV3-2; size: -; J: TRBJ1-5; CDR3: CASSQEWGGGNQPQHF; DNA: TGTGCCAGCAGCCAAGAATGGGGAGGGGGCAATCAGCCCCAGCATTTT
D: TRBD1; V: TRBV12-3/TRBV12-4; size: -; J: TRBJ2-7; CDR3: CASSLADRVGQYF; DNA: TGTGCCAGCAGTTTAGCCGACAGGGTGGGGCAGTACTTC
D: -; V: TRBV3-1/TRBV3-2; size: -; J: TRBJ1-6; CDR3: CASSRTDNSPLHF; DNA: TGTGCCAGCAGCCGGACAGATAATTCACCCCTCCACTTT
D: -; V: TRBV3-1/TRBV3-2; size: few; J: TRBJ1-2; CDR3: CASSPSTGLYYGYTF; DNA: TGTGCCAGCAGCCCATCGACAGGTCTTTACTATGGCTACACCTTC
D: TRBD2; V: TRBV15; size: -; J: TRBJ2-2; CDR3: CATSRTLLAANTGELFF; DNA: TGTGCCACCAGCAGGACCCTACTAGCGGCGAACACCGGGGAGCTGTTTTTT
D: -; V: TRBV29-1; size: -; J: TRBJ2-3; CDR3: CSVGRGFSTDTQYF; DNA: TGCAGCGTGGGAAGGGGGTTCAGCACAGATACGCAGTATTTT
D: -; V: TRBV7-9; size: -; J: TRBJ1-4; CDR3: CASSLDGTLGLFF; DNA: TGTGCCAGCAGCTTAGACGGGACACTAGGACTGTTTTTT
D: TRBD1; V: TRBV6-6; size: -; J: TRBJ1-6; CDR3: CASSLLPTGDGNSPLHF; DNA: TGTGCCAGCAGTCTATTGCCAACAGGGGATGGAAATTCACCCCTCCACTTT
D: TRBD1; V: TRBV6-4; size: -; J: TRBJ2-3; CDR3: CASSDGQGADTQYF; DNA: TGTGCCAGCAGTGACGGACAGGGGGCAGATACGCAGTATTTT
D: -; V: TRBV29-1; size: -; J: TRBJ2-2; CDR3: CSAPGAGFSDGELFF; DNA: TGCAGCGCCCCTGGAGCGGGCTTTTCTGACGGGGAGCTGTTTTTT
D: -; V: TRBV18; size: once; J: TRBJ2-3; CDR3: CASSPRTSTDTQYF; DNA: TGTGCCAGCTCACCACGAACTAGCACAGATACGCAGTATTTT
D: TRBD2; V: TRBV15; size: -; J: TRBJ2-5; CDR3: CATSSLLAGGQETQYF; DNA: TGTGCCACCAGCAGCTTACTAGCGGGGGGGCAAGAGACCCAGTACTTC
D: -; V: TRBV27; size: -; J: TRBJ1-1; CDR3: CASTPNLVLRGTEAFF; DNA: TGTGCCAGCACTCCCAATTTGGTCCTCCGAGGGACTGAAGCTTTCTTT
D: TRBD2; V: TRBV19; size: -; J: TRBJ2-5; CDR3: CASSIPSSGMGETQYF; DNA: TGTGCCAGTAGTATTCCTTCTAGCGGGATGGGGGAGACCCAGTACTTC
D: -; V: TRBV7-9; size: -; J: TRBJ1-1; CDR3: CASSQQGGKTEAFF; DNA: TGTGCCAGCAGCCAACAGGGAGGGAAAACTGAAGCTTTCTTT
D: -; V: TRBV3-1/TRBV3-2; size: -; J: TRBJ1-3; CDR3: CASSQDKPGGGNTIYF; DNA: TGTGCCAGCAGCCAAGATAAACCGGGAGGTGGAAACACCATATATTTT
D: -; V: TRBV20-1; size: -; J: TRBJ2-1; CDR3: CSASPGTSYNEQFF; DNA: TGCAGTGCTAGTCCGGGAACCTCCTACAATGAGCAGTTCTTC